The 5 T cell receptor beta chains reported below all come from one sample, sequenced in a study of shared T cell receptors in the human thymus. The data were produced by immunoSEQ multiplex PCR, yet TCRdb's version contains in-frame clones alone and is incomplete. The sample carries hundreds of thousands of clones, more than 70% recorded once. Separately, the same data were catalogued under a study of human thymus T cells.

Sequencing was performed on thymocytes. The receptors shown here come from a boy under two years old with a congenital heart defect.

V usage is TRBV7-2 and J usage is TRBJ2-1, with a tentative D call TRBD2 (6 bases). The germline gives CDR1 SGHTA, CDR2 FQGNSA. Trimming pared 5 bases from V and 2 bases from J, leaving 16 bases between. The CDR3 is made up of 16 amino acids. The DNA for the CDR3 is TGTGCCAGCAGCCCAAACCCCGGGGGACCCTACAATGAGCAGTTCTTC. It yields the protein CASSPNPGGPYNEQFF.

The CDR3 sequence: CASSPLGLAPYNEQFF. DNA for the CDR3: TGTGCCAGCAGCCCCCTGGGACTAGCGCCCTACAATGAGCAGTTCTTC. V usage is TRBV14 and J usage is TRBJ2-1; 10 bases are a match to TRBD2. The CDR3 is made up of 16 amino acids. V shed 4 bases and J 2 bases; nucleotides not matched to a gene: 5. CDR1 is SGHDN, CDR2 FVKESK, per germline. The whole variable domain, remainder taken from reference TRBV14 and TRBJ2-1, is EAGVTQFPSHSVIEKGQTVTLRCDPISGHDNLYWYRRVMGKEIKFLLHFVKESKQDESGMPNNRFLAERTGGTYSTLKVQPAELEDSGVYFCASSPLGLAPYNEQFFGPGTRLTVL.

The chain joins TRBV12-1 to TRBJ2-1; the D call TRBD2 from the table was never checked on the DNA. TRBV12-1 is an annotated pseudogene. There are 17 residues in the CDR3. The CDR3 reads CASRPTPSSGSGNEQFF. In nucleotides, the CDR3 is TGTGCCAGCAGACCCACTCCGTCTAGCGGGAGTGGCAATGAGCAGTTCTTC.

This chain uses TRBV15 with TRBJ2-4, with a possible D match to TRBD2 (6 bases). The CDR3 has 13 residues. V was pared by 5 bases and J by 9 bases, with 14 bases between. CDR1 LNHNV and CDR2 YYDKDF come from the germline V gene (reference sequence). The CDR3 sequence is CATSLHPEGIQYF. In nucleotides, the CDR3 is TGTGCCACCAGCCTCCATCCGGAGGGCATTCAGTACTTC.

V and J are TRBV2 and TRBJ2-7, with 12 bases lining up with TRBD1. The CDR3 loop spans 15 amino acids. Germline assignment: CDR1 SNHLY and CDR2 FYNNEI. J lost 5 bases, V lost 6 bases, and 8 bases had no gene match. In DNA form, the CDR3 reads TGTGCCAGCAGAAGACCGGGACAGGGGGCCCACGAGCAGTACTTC. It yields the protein CASRRPGQGAHEQYF.